One T cell receptor (beta chain) is described in this entry. Its antigen is unknown. No quality values exist for individual bases; no much larger clone is one base distant. CDR1 SGHNT and CDR2 YYREEE are derived from the germline V gene (reference sequence). V is cut by 2 bases and J by 4 bases, and the space between the germline ends is 8 bases. Its CDR3 holds 13 amino acids, cysteine through phenylalanine. The entry retains the CDR3 DNA only, 39 bases that are in frame from base 1. The source of the sample is a study of T cell changes during pregnancy in multiple sclerosis (dated 2019 in TCRdb). For the study in its entirety: The study examined how the T cell repertoire changed over the course of pregnancy in women with multiple sclerosis.

Receptor libraries were prepared by the immunoSEQ multiplex PCR assay. Imported from immuneACCESS, the table was reduced by TCRdb to in-frame sequences with V and J called. These copies leave out some clones; in studies compared against another copy, an unresolved V gene accounts for under half, and the cause of the remainder is not known. The sample table shows about 46,000 clones, and just under 95% are seen once. Clones ranked in the top ten supply approximately 4% of the sample. This sequence was found in a female donor with multiple sclerosis, enrolled in a pregnancy study. The specimen was CD8+ T cells from peripheral blood mononuclear cells, collected after pregnancy. The sequence joins TRBV5-4 to TRBJ2-3; possibly the D gene is TRBD2, per 6 matching bases. The DNA sequence is given as TGTGCCAGCAGCTTCTCGGGAGCAGATACGCAGTATTTT. It translates to CASSFSGADTQYF.